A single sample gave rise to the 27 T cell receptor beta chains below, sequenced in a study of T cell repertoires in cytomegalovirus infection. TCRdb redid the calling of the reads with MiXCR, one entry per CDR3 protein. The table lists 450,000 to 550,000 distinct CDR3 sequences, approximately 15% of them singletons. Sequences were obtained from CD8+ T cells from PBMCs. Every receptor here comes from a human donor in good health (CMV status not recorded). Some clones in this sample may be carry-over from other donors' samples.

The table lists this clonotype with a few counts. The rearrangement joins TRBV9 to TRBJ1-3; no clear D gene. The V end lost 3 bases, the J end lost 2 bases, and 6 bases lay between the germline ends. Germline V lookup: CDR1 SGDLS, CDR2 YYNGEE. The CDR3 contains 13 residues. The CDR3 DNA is TGTGCCAGCAGCGAAGGGACTGGAAACACCATATATTTT. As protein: CASSEGTGNTIYF.

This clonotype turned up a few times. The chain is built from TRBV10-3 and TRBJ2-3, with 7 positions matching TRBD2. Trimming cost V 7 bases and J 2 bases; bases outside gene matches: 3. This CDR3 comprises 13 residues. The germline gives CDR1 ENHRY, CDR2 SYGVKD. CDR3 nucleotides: TGTGCCATCACTGGGACTACCACAGATACGCAGTATTTT. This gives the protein CAITGTTTDTQYF.

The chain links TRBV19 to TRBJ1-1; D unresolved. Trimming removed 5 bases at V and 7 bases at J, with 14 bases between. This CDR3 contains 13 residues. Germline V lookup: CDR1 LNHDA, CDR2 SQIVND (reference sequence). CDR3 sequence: CASSPRTRYEAFF. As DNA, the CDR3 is TGTGCCAGTAGTCCCCGGACTAGATATGAAGCTTTCTTT.

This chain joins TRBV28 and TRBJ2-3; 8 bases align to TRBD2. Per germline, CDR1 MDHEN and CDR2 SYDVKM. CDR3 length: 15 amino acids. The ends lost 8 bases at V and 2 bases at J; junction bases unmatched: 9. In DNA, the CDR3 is TGTGCCAGCCTATCGGGGGGGGATAACACAGATACGCAGTATTTT. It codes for CASLSGGDNTDTQYF.

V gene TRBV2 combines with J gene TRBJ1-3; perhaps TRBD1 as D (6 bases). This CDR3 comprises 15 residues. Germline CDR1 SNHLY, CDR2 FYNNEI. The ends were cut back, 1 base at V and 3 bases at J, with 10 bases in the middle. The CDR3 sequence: CASSEGGGIGNTIYF. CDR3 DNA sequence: TGTGCCAGCAGTGAAGGAGGGGGAATTGGAAACACCATATATTTT.

This chain's CDR3 is CASSEPGADGGFYGYTF. CDR3 bases: TGTGCCAGCAGTGAACCCGGGGCGGACGGGGGCTTCTATGGCTACACCTTC. The chain uses TRBV25-1 and TRBJ1-2; TRBD1 is a possible D gene (6 bases). V was shortened by 2 bases and J by 4 bases, with 20 bases between the two germline ends. The CDR3 totals 17 residues. Per germline, CDR1 MGHDK and CDR2 SYGVNS.

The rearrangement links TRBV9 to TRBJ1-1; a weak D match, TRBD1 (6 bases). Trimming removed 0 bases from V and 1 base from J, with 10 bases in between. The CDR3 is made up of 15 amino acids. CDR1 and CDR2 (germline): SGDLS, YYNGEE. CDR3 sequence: CASSVGTGSNTEAFF. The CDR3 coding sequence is TGTGCCAGCAGCGTAGGAACAGGGTCGAACACTGAAGCTTTCTTT.

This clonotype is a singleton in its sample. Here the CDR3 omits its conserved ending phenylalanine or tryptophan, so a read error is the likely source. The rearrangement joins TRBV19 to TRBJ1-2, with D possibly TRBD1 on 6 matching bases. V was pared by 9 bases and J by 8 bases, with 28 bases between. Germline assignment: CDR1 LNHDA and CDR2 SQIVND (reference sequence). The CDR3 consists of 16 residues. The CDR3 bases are TGTGCCAGCAGCTTACCCCAGGGGACGCTTGAATTCGGCTACACCATC. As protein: CASSLPQGTLEFGYTI.

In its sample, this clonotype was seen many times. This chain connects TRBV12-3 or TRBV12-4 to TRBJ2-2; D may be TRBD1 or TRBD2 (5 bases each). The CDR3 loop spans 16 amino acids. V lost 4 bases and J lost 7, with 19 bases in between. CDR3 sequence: CASSYPGPLGSGELFF. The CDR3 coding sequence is TGTGCCAGCAGTTATCCGGGACCTTTGGGGAGCGGGGAGCTGTTTTTT.

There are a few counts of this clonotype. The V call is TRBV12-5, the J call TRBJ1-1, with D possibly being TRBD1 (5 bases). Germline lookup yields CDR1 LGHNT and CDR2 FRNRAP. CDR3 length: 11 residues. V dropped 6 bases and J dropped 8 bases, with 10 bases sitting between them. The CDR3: CASGRGLEAFF. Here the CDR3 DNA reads TGTGCTAGTGGCCGGGGCCTAGAAGCTTTCTTT. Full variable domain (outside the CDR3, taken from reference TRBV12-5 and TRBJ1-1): DARVTQTPRHKVTEMGQEVTMRCQPILGHNTVFWYRQTMMQGLELLAYFRNRAPLDDSGMPKDRFSAEMPDATLATLKIQPSEPRDSAVYFCASGRGLEAFFGQGTRLTVV.

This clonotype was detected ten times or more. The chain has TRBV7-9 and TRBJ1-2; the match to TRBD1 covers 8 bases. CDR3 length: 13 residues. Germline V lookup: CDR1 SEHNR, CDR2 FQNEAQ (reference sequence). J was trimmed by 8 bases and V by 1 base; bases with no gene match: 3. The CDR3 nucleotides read TGTGCCAGCAGCTTAGACAGGGGGAAAGGCTACACCTTC. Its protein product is CASSLDRGKGYTF.

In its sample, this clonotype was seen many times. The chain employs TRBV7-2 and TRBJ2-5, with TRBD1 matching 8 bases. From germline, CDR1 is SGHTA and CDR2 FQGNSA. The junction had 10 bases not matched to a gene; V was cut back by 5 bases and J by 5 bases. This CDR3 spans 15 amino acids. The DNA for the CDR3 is TGTGCCAGCAGCCGCCCAGGGGGCCTGGGGGAGACCCAGTACTTC. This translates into CASSRPGGLGETQYF.

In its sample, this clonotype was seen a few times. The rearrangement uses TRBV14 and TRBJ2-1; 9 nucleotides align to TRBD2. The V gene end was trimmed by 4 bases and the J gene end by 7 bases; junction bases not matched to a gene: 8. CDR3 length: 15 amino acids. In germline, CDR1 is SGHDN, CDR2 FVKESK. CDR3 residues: CASSLRAGGVNEQFF. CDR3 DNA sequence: TGTGCCAGCAGCCTAAGAGCGGGAGGAGTTAATGAGCAGTTCTTC.

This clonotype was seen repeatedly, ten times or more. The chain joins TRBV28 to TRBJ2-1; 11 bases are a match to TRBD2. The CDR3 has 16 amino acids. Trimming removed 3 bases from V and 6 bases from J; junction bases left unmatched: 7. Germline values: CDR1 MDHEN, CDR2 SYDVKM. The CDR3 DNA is TGTGCCAGCAGTTTCCCCTTAGCGGGAGGGATCAATGAGCAGTTCTTC. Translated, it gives CASSFPLAGGINEQFF.

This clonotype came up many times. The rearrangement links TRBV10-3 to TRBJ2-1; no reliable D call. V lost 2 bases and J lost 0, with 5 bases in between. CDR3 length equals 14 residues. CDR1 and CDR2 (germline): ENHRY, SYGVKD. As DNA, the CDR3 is TGTGCCATCAGTGAGGATACCTCCTACAATGAGCAGTTCTTC. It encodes CAISEDTSYNEQFF.

The CDR3 DNA reads as TGTGCCAGCAGTTCCCTTATTCGATCTAGCGGGAGGGCCTACAATGAGCAGTTCTTC. It yields the protein CASSSLIRSSGRAYNEQFF. This chain connects TRBV6-2 or TRBV6-3 to TRBJ2-1, with TRBD2 matching 12 bases. The junction had 12 bases not matched to a gene; V was cut back by 4 bases and J by 2 bases. This CDR3 has 19 amino acids. Germline CDR1 reads MNHEY; CDR2 reads SVGEGT.

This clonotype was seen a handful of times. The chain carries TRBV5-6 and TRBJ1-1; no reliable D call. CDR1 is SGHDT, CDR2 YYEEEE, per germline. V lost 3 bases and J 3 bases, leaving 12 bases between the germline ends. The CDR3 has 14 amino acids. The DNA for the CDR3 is TGTGCCAGCAGCTGGCGTTATCTTGACACTGAAGCTTTCTTT. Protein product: CASSWRYLDTEAFF.

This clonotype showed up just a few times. The DNA for the CDR3 is TGTGCCAGCTCCGACTACCCGAACACCGGGGAGCTGTTTTTT. It is translated as CASSDYPNTGELFF. This sequence joins TRBV18 and TRBJ2-2; perhaps TRBD2 as D (5 bases). There are 14 residues in the CDR3. Germline V gene sequence: CDR1 KGHSH, CDR2 LQKENI. The V end was cut by 6 bases, the J end by 0 bases, with 8 bases between. Combining the CDR3 with reference TRBV18 and TRBJ2-2 gives the whole variable domain NAGVMQNPRHLVRRRGQEARLRCSPMKGHSHVYWYRQLPEEGLKFMVYLQKENIIDESGMPKERFSAEFPKEGPSILRIQQVVRGDSAAYFCASSDYPNTGELFFGEGSRLTVL.

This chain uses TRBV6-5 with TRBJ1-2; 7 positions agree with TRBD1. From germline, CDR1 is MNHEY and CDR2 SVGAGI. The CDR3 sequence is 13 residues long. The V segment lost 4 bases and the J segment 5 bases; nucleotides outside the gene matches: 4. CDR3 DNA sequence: TGTGCCAGCAGTTGGAGGGGGCCTTATGGCTACACCTTC. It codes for CASSWRGPYGYTF.

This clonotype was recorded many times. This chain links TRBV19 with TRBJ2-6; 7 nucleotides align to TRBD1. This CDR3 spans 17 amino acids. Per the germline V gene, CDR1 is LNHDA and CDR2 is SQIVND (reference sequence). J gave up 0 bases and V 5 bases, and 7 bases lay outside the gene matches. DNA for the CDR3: TGTGCCAGTAGTCTCTATCGACAGGGCTCTGGGGCCAACGTCCTGACTTTC. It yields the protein CASSLYRQGSGANVLTF. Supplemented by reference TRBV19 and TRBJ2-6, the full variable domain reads DGGITQSPKYLFRKEGQNVTLSCEQNLNHDAMYWYRQDPGQGLRLIYYSQIVNDFQKGDIAEGYSVSREKKESFPLTVTSAQKNPTAFYLCASSLYRQGSGANVLTFGAGSRLTVL.

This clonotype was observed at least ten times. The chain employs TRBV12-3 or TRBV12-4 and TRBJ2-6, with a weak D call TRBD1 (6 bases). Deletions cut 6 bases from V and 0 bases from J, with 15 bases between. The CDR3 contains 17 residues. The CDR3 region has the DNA TGTGCCAGCAGGCGGCCGGGACAAGACTCTGGGGCCAACGTCCTGACTTTC. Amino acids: CASRRPGQDSGANVLTF.

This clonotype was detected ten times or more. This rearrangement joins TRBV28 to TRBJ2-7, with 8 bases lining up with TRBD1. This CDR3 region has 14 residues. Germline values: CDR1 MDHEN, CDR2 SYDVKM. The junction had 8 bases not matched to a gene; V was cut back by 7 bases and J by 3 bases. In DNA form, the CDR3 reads TGTGCCAGCACCCCGGACAGGGCGAACTACGAGCAGTACTTC. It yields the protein CASTPDRANYEQYF.

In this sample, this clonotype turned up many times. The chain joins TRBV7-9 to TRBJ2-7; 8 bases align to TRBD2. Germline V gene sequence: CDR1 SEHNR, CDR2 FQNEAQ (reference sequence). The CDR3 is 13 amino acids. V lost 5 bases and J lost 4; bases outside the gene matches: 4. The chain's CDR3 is CASSPGLEYEQYF. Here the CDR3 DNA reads TGTGCCAGCAGCCCGGGACTAGAATACGAGCAGTACTTC.

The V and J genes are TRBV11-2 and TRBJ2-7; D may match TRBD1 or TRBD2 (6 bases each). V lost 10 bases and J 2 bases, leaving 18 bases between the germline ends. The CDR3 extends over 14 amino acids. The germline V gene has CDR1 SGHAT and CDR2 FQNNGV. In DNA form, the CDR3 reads TGTGCCACCACGACAGGCGGGAAGCCCTACGAGCAGTACTTC. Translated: CATTTGGKPYEQYF. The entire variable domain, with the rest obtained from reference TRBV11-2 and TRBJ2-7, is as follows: EAGVAQSPRYKIIEKRQSVAFWCNPISGHATLYWYQQILGQGPKLLIQFQNNGVVDDSQLPKDRFSAERLKGVDSTLKIQPAKLEDSAVYLCATTTGGKPYEQYFGPGTRLTVT.

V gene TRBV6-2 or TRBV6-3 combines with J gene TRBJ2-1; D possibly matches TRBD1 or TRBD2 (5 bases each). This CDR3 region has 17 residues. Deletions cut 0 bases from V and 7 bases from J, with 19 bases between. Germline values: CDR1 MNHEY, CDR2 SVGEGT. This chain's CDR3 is CASSYSMLGPRWNEQFF. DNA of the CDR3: TGTGCCAGCAGTTACTCGATGTTGGGACCCAGGTGGAATGAGCAGTTCTTC.

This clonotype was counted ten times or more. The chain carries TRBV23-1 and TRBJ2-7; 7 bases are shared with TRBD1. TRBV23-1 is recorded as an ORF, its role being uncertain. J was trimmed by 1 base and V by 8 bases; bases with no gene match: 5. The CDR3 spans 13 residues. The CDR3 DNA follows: TGCGCCAGCCGGAACAGGGGTTCCTACGAGCAGTACTTC. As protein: CASRNRGSYEQYF.

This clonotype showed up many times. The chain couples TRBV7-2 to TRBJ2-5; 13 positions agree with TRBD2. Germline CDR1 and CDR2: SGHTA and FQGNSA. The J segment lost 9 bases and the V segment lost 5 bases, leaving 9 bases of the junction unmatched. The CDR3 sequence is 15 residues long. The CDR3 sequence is CASSEGTSGTGAQYF. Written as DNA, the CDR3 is TGTGCCAGCAGCGAAGGGACTAGCGGGACCGGGGCCCAGTACTTC.